This TCR beta chain emerged from a study of blood T cell repertoires in COVID-19. Assay: immunoSEQ multiplex PCR; the TCRdb copy retains only in-frame clones and omits some. Of 110,000 or so clones in the sample, around 80% were seen once. With V trimmed by 5 bases and J by 14 bases, 12 bases remained unmatched. This CDR3 has 14 residues. Germline CDR1 is LNHDA and CDR2 is SQIVND (reference sequence). The rearrangement joins TRBV19 to TRBJ1-6, with TRBD1 matching over 7 bases. The sequencing input was peripheral blood. This TCR was recovered from a man over 45 with acute or convalescent COVID-19. The CDR3 sequence: CASSPQPHRGTLHF. DNA for the CDR3: TGTGCCAGTAGTCCCCAACCCCACAGGGGTACCCTCCACTTT.